This note documents a single T cell receptor (beta chain) sequence. This sample was taken from a study of blood T cell repertoires in COVID-19. As for the study in general: Sites in the United States, Italy and Spain provided acute and convalescent COVID-19 samples.

The repertoire was sequenced with immunoSEQ multiplex PCR; TCRdb's copy has only in-frame clones and lacks some. The table shows roughly 120,000 clones, with 80% to 95% occurring only once. The CDR3 is 13 residues long. The germline V gene has CDR1 LGHNT and CDR2 FRNRAP. The V gene end was trimmed by 6 bases and the J gene end by 1 base; junction bases not matched to a gene: 2. The sample comprised peripheral blood. V gene TRBV12-5 combines with J gene TRBJ1-1; 7 bases line up with TRBD1. This clonotype was obtained from a man aged 50 to 60 with COVID-19, enrolled during active disease. DNA of the CDR3: TGTGCTAGTGGCCGGACAGGGAACACTGAAGCTTTCTTT. Protein sequence: CASGRTGNTEAFF.